This T cell receptor beta chain was recorded in a study of blood T cell repertoires in COVID-19. As for the study in general: Material from acute and convalescent COVID-19 was sourced from the United States, Italy and Spain. Sample material is recorded as cDNA or gDNA derived from T cells, B-cell-depleted T cells, or PBMCs.

In the authors' workflow: Using reference gene primer amplification, nucleated cell counts were estimated. Sequenced by immunoSEQ multiplex PCR; TCRdb stores in-frame clones only, minus some. V, J and clone size are those of that table, while D and trimming were read from the DNA. Of about 70,000 clones in the sample, roughly 80% were seen once. What was sequenced was peripheral blood. The TCR sequence derives from a woman of 80 years or more with active or convalescent COVID-19.

CDR3 residues: CASSFRDRPYNEQFF. CDR3 nucleotides: TGTGCCAGCAGCTTCCGGGACAGGCCCTACAATGAGCAGTTCTTC. This sequence joins TRBV5-6 and TRBJ2-1; 8 bases are a match to TRBD1. After removal of 2 bases from V and 2 bases from J, the junction contained 3 bases not matched to a gene. The germline CDR1 and CDR2 sequences are SGHDT and YYEEEE. This CDR3 is 15 amino acids long.